The next 27 T cell receptor beta chains were all read from a single sample in a study of siplizumab effects on memory and regulatory T cells. Sequenced by immunoSEQ multiplex PCR; TCRdb stores in-frame clones only, minus some. The sample consists of some 53,000 clones, about 97% of them appearing once. The source material was naive CD4+ T cells sorted from blood. These receptors were taken from a human donor in good health.

This chain joins TRBV5-4 and TRBJ2-2, with D perhaps given as TRBD1 or TRBD2 (6 bases each). The CDR3 sequence is 16 residues long. Germline values: CDR1 SGHNT, CDR2 YYREEE (reference sequence). Deletions cut 4 bases from V and 0 bases from J, with 13 bases between. The CDR3 here is CASSARGAANTGELFF. CDR3 nucleotides: TGTGCCAGCAGCGCTAGGGGGGCGGCGAACACCGGGGAGCTGTTTTTT. Combining the CDR3 with reference TRBV5-4 and TRBJ2-2 gives the whole variable domain ETGVTQSPTHLIKTRGQQVTLRCSSQSGHNTVSWYQQALGQGPQFIFQYYREEENGRGNFPPRFSGLQFPNYSSELNVNALELDDSALYLCASSARGAANTGELFFGEGSRLTVL.

The chain couples TRBV11-3 to TRBJ2-3; perhaps TRBD2 as D (6 bases). V was pared by 5 bases and J by 6 bases, with 12 bases between. The CDR3 runs 13 residues. CDR1 is SGHNT and CDR2 is YENEEA in the germline V gene. The CDR3 here is CASSPLLADTQYF. CDR3 coding DNA: TGTGCCAGCAGCCCTCTGCTAGCGGATACGCAGTATTTT.

The V call is TRBV19, the J call TRBJ1-5; maybe TRBD1 (6 bases). The germline gives CDR1 LNHDA, CDR2 SQIVND (reference sequence). V was trimmed by 5 bases and J by 7 bases, leaving 18 bases between them. CDR3 length equals 15 residues. CDR3 in DNA: TGTGCCAGTAGTCTAAAGGGGGACCCTGGACAGCCCCAGCATTTT. Amino acid sequence: CASSLKGDPGQPQHF.

The chain uses TRBV30 and TRBJ2-7, with TRBD2 identical over 9 bases. CDR1 and CDR2 from the germline V gene are GTSNPN and SVGIG (reference sequence). This CDR3 is 18 amino acids long. After removal of 0 bases from V and 2 bases from J, the junction contained 14 bases not matched to a gene. The CDR3, as DNA: TGTGCCTGGAGTGTACGTCTAGGGTTAGCGGGAGTCCCCTACGAGCAGTACTTC. This gives the protein CAWSVRLGLAGVPYEQYF.

The chain employs TRBV28 and TRBJ1-4; D perhaps matches TRBD1 (6 bases). This CDR3 is 16 amino acids long. Germline V gives CDR1 MDHEN, CDR2 SYDVKM. The V and J ends lost 3 bases and 0 bases respectively, with 11 bases between them. The CDR3 region has the DNA TGTGCCAGCAGTTTCCCGGGGGCTGCAACTAATGAAAAACTGTTTTTT. This gives the protein CASSFPGAATNEKLFF. Supplemented by reference TRBV28 and TRBJ1-4, the full variable domain reads DVKVTQSSRYLVKRTGEKVFLECVQDMDHENMFWYRQDPGLGLRLIYFSYDVKMKEKGDIPEGYSVSREKKERFSLILESASTNQTSMYLCASSFPGAATNEKLFFGSGTQLSVL.

This sequence joins TRBV4-1 and TRBJ2-7; the match to TRBD1 covers 7 bases. V shed 1 base and J 2 bases; nucleotides not matched to a gene: 5. This CDR3 spans 15 amino acids. Germline V gene data show CDR1 as MGHRA and CDR2 as YSYEKL. DNA for the CDR3: TGCGCCAGCAGCCAAGTCGGGACAGTAACCTACGAGCAGTACTTC. Encoded protein: CASSQVGTVTYEQYF.

The chain uses TRBV5-4 and TRBJ2-7; TRBD2 matches 8 bases. CDR1 is SGHNT and CDR2 is YYREEE in the germline V gene (reference sequence). This CDR3 has 14 residues. The V gene end was trimmed by 3 bases and the J gene end by 3 bases; junction bases not matched to a gene: 5. The CDR3 is CASSSIGTSYEQYF. The CDR3 DNA reads TGTGCCAGCAGCTCGATCGGGACTAGCTACGAGCAGTACTTC.

The rearrangement uses TRBV5-1 and TRBJ2-3, with a tentative D call TRBD2 (5 bases). There are 17 residues in the CDR3. The germline gives CDR1 SGHRS, CDR2 YFSETQ. Deletions cut 4 bases from V and 0 bases from J, with 18 bases between. CDR3 region: CASSAGGVAPSTDTQYF. The CDR3 coding sequence is TGCGCCAGCAGCGCCGGAGGAGTAGCCCCTAGCACAGATACGCAGTATTTT.

The rearrangement uses TRBV6-6 and TRBJ1-2, with TRBD1 matching over 9 bases. Germline V gives CDR1 MNHNY, CDR2 SVGAGI (reference sequence). This CDR3 spans 13 amino acids. V gave up 10 bases and J gave up 4 bases; unmatched junction bases: 7. CDR3 protein: CATATGGGYGYTF. The DNA of the CDR3 is TGTGCCACCGCAACAGGGGGCGGCTATGGCTACACCTTC.

V usage is TRBV5-6 and J usage is TRBJ2-7, with TRBD1 as a possible D gene (6 bases). CDR3 length: 16 residues. The V gene's germline CDR1 is SGHDT and CDR2 YYEEEE. The V and J ends lost 4 bases and 2 bases respectively, with 19 bases between them. This CDR3 reads CASSPGPTGSAYEQYF. CDR3 in DNA: TGTGCCAGCAGCCCGGGGCCTACAGGGTCCGCCTACGAGCAGTACTTC.

The chain is built from TRBV29-1 and TRBJ2-5; the D gene is possibly TRBD1 (5 bases). The length of the CDR3 is 13 residues. Germline assignment: CDR1 SQVTM and CDR2 ANQGSEA. Trimming cost V 3 bases and J 1 base, with 9 bases left between them. The CDR3 coding sequence is TGCAGCGTTGAGGCAGGGTCCCAAGAGACCCAGTACTTC. Translation gives CSVEAGSQETQYF.

By its share, this clone is large (0.1 to 1%). Other DNA sequences within the sample encode an identical CDR3. The genes are TRBV9 and TRBJ1-1; D unresolved. There are 12 residues in the CDR3. CDR1 and CDR2 from the germline V gene are SGDLS and YYNGEE. Trimming took off 3 bases at V and 1 base at J, with 4 bases between the two ends. CDR3 protein: CASSGSNTEAFF. CDR3 DNA sequence: TGTGCCAGCAGCGGTTCGAACACTGAAGCTTTCTTT.

The chain has TRBV23-1 and TRBJ2-1; 10 bases fit TRBD2. TRBV23-1 is flagged as an ORF with uncertain function. There are 18 residues in the CDR3. J was trimmed by 8 bases and V by 0 bases; bases with no gene match: 13. The CDR3 loop is CASSQSAGTSENSDEQFF. The CDR3 nucleotides are TGCGCCAGCAGTCAATCGGCAGGGACTAGCGAGAATTCGGATGAGCAGTTCTTC.

This clone is a singleton in its sample. The V call is TRBV2, the J call TRBJ2-5; D is possibly TRBD2 (5 bases). There are 14 residues in the CDR3. V was trimmed by 6 bases and J by 4 bases, leaving 15 bases between them. Germline V gene data show CDR1 as SNHLY and CDR2 as FYNNEI. The chain's CDR3 is CASRPTRDLETQYF. The CDR3 DNA follows: TGTGCCAGCAGACCTACTAGGGATTTAGAGACCCAGTACTTC.

Concerning this clone: An end of the junction does not agree with germline; a read error may underlie this. The gene calls are TRBV18 and TRBJ2-6, with TRBD1 matching 7 bases. In germline, CDR1 is KGHSH, CDR2 LQKENI. The CDR3 contains 20 residues. CDR3 nucleotide sequence: TGTGCCAGCTCGCCACTCCTACGACAGGGACCCTCCTCTGGGGCCAACGTCCTGACTTTC. This translates into CASSPLLRQGPSSGANVLTF.

A single count supports this clone. This chain links TRBV6-1 with TRBJ2-3; 8 bases agree with TRBD2. The CDR3 sequence is 17 residues long. CDR1 MNHNS and CDR2 SASEGT come from the germline V gene. Unmatched junction bases numbered 12, after V lost 3 bases and J lost 4 bases. The CDR3 spells CASSDRDSGRGPDTQYF. The CDR3 DNA reads as TGTGCCAGCAGTGACCGGGACTCCGGGAGGGGCCCAGATACGCAGTATTTT.

The genes are TRBV4-2 and TRBJ2-3; weak D call: TRBD1 (6 bases). The CDR3 has 13 amino acids. Trimming stripped 0 bases from V and 9 bases from J, with 10 bases between. CDR1 and CDR2 from the germline V gene are LGHNA and YNFKEQ. The DNA of the CDR3 is TGTGCCAGCAGCCAAGATCAGGGGCAAACGCAGTATTTT. It specifies CASSQDQGQTQYF.

This rearrangement joins TRBV30 to TRBJ1-2, with D maybe TRBD1 (5 bases). CDR3 size: 16 residues. Germline V gene sequence: CDR1 GTSNPN, CDR2 SVGIG (reference sequence). V gave up 0 bases and J gave up 6 bases, with 20 bases separating them. CDR3 nucleotide sequence: TGTGCCTGGAGTGTACCATTCAGCAGGGAGTACAATGGCTACACCTTC. This encodes CAWSVPFSREYNGYTF.

Comments on this clone: One end of the junction is discordant with germline, which a read error may explain. This chain uses TRBV11-3 with TRBJ1-1, with D perhaps matching TRBD1 (5 bases). The germline V gene has CDR1 SGHNT and CDR2 YENEEA. The CDR3 is made up of 12 amino acids. The CDR3 reads CASSLGQGTLIF. The CDR3 DNA reads TGTGCCAGCAGCTTAGGTCAGGGAACACTGATATTT.

This clone was recorded once. The chain joins TRBV18 to TRBJ2-3, with a tentative D call TRBD2 (7 bases). CDR1 and CDR2 from the germline V gene are KGHSH and LQKENI. With 6 bases removed from V and 4 bases from J, the gap between germline ends came to 17 bases. The CDR3 covers 15 residues. The CDR3 DNA sequence: TGTGCCAGCTCGCGACTTAAAGGGGGGGCAGATACGCAGTATTTT. Protein: CASSRLKGGADTQYF. Variable domain in full (rest from reference TRBV18 and TRBJ2-3): NAGVMQNPRHLVRRRGQEARLRCSPMKGHSHVYWYRQLPEEGLKFMVYLQKENIIDESGMPKERFSAEFPKEGPSILRIQQVVRGDSAAYFCASSRLKGGADTQYFGPGTRLTVL.

The table lists this clone with a count of one. This sequence joins TRBV18 and TRBJ2-5; possible D gene TRBD2, 6 bases. Trimming removed 2 bases from V and 5 bases from J, with 12 bases in between. The germline gives CDR1 KGHSH, CDR2 LQKENI. This CDR3 has 14 amino acids. In DNA, the CDR3 is TGTGCCAGCTCACCAGGGGGAGGTCCGGAGACCCAGTACTTC. Its protein is CASSPGGGPETQYF.

The rearrangement joins TRBV7-6 to TRBJ2-5; 7 positions agree with TRBD1. J was trimmed by 2 bases and V by 4 bases; bases with no gene match: 1. CDR1 is SGHVS, CDR2 FNYEAQ, per germline. The CDR3 sequence is 13 residues long. CDR3: CASSWDSQETQYF. The CDR3 nucleotides are TGTGCCAGCAGCTGGGACAGTCAAGAGACCCAGTACTTC. Drawing the rest from reference TRBV7-6 and TRBJ2-5, the complete variable domain is GAGVSQSPRYKVTKRGQDVALRCDPISGHVSLYWYRQALGQGPEFLTYFNYEAQQDKSGLPNDRFSAERPEGSISTLTIQRTEQRDSAMYRCASSWDSQETQYFGPGTRLLVL.

The CDR3 bases are TGTGCCAGCACCCCAGAGACCTACGAGCAGTACTTC. Its translation is CASTPETYEQYF. The chain is built from TRBV2 and TRBJ2-7; no clear D gene. The V and J ends lost 7 bases and 2 bases respectively, with 9 bases between them. Germline CDR1 reads SNHLY; CDR2 reads FYNNEI. The CDR3 is 12 residues long.

The rearrangement links TRBV6-5 to TRBJ2-4, with D possibly matching TRBD1 (6 bases). Germline assignment: CDR1 MNHEY and CDR2 SVGAGI. The V end lost 4 bases, the J end lost 3 bases, and 13 bases lay between the germline ends. The CDR3 length is 15 residues. The CDR3 DNA sequence: TGTGCCAGCAGTTCCTATGACAGGAACAAAAACATTCAGTACTTC. This translates into CASSSYDRNKNIQYF.

The chain is built from TRBV6-5 and TRBJ2-1; 8 bases are shared with TRBD2. With 4 bases clipped from V and 5 bases from J, the junction kept 4 bases outside the gene matches. The V gene's germline CDR1 is MNHEY and CDR2 SVGAGI. The CDR3 is 14 residues long. The DNA for the CDR3 is TGTGCCAGCAGTTGGGTAGCGGGAAACAATGAGCAGTTCTTC. This codes for CASSWVAGNNEQFF.

The V call is TRBV11-3, the J call TRBJ2-3; D is unclear. This CDR3 is built from 16 residues. The germline CDR1 and CDR2 sequences are SGHNT and YENEEA. V gave up 8 bases and J gave up 0 bases, with 18 bases separating them. The CDR3 DNA reads as TGTGCCAGCGCCCAAAGGTCGAGTAGTAGCACAGATACGCAGTATTTT. Translated: CASAQRSSSSTDTQYF.

This rearrangement joins TRBV6-9 to TRBJ2-3; 8 positions agree with TRBD2. V shed 3 bases, J shed 1 base, and the junction held 0 bases outside the gene matches. Looked up from germline, CDR1 is MNHGY and CDR2 is SVAAGI. CDR3 size: 14 residues. The CDR3 DNA sequence: TGTGCCAGCAGTTACGGGGGGGGCACAGATACGCAGTATTTT. Protein: CASSYGGGTDTQYF.